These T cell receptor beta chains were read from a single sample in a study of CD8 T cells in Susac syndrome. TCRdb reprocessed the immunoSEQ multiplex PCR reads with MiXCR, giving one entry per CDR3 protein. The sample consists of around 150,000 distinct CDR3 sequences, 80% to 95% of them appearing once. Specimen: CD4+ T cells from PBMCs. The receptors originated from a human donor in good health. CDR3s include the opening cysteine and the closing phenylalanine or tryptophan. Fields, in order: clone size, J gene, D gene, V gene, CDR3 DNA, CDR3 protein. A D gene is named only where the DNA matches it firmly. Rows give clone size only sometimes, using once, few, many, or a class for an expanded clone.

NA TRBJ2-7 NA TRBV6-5 TGTGCCAGCAGTTACACGTCAGGGGATCCGGCCTACGAGCAGTACTTC CASSYTSGDPAYEQYF
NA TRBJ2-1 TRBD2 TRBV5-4 TGTGCCAGCAGCTACGGGACTAGCAATGAGCAGTTCTTC CASSYGTSNEQFF
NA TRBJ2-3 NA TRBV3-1 TGTGCCAGCAGCGTAACTCCTTACTATGGGGCAGATACGCAGTATTTT CASSVTPYYGADTQYF
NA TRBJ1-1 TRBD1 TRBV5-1 TGCGCCAGCAGCGGGACAGTGACGAACACTGAAGCTTTCTTT CASSGTVTNTEAFF
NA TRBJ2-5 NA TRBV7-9 TGTGCCAGCAGCGTAGGACAGATTTGGGGACAAGAGACCCAGTACTTC CASSVGQIWGQETQYF
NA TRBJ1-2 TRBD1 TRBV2 TGTGCCAGCAGTCGGACAGGGGGTGGCTACACCTTC CASSRTGGGYTF
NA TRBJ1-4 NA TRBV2 TGTGCCAGCAGATATTTTCAGGGTGGTGAAAAACTGTTTTTT CASRYFQGGEKLFF
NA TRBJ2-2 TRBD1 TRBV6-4 TGTGCCAGCAACCACCACAGGGGACGGGGTGAAAGCACCGGGGAGCTGTTTTTT CASNHHRGRGESTGELFF
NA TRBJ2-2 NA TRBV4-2 TGTGCCAGCAGCCCCGACGGTGGGGGGCTTGACGGGGAGCTGTTTTTT CASSPDGGGLDGELFF
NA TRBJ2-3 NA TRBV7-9 TGTGCCAGCAACACGGGTGGCACAGATACGCAGTATTTT CASNTGGTDTQYF
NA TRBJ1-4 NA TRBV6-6 TGTGCCAGCAGCTGGACGGGCATCCAGGAAAAACTGTTTTTT CASSWTGIQEKLFF
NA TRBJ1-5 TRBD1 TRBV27 TGTGCCAGCAGCCGGGACAGGGGGCTTAATCAGCCCCAGCATTTT CASSRDRGLNQPQHF
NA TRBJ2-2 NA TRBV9 TGTGCCAGCAGCGTAACAGGGATTTTACTAAACACCGGGGAGCTGTTTTTT CASSVTGILLNTGELFF
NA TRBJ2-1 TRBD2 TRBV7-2 TGTGCCAGCAGCTTAGTCCCCCTCGCGGGGGGGAACAATGAGCAGTTCTTC CASSLVPLAGGNNEQFF
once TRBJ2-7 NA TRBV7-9 TGTGCCAGCAGCTTGACAGGAGTGCACTACGAGCAGTACTTC CASSLTGVHYEQYF
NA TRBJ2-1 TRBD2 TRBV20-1 TGCAGTGCTAGATCTTCCCCCGGGACTAGCGGGGGGGCCGTTTACAATGAGCAGTTCTTC CSARSSPGTSGGAVYNEQFF
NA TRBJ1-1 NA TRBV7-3 TGTGCCAGCAGCCCCGATTTCCAGTACACTGAAGCTTTCTTT CASSPDFQYTEAFF
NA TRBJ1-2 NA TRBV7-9 TGTGCCAGCAGCTTTGGGGCATTCAACTATGGCTACACCTTC CASSFGAFNYGYTF
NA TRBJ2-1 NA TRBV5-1 TGCGCCAGCAGCGTCGACGGGGGACTGAACGATGAGCAGTTCTTC CASSVDGGLNDEQFF
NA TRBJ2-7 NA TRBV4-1 TGCGCCAGCAGCCTCAATCCCGACAGCTTTACCTACGAGCAGTACTTC CASSLNPDSFTYEQYF
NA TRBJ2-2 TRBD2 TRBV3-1 TGTGCCAGCAGCCGACTAGCGGGGGGCCACACCGGGGAGCTGTTTTTT CASSRLAGGHTGELFF
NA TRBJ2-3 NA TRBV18 TGTGCCAGCTCACCAGGGGCAGGGGCCACAGATACGCAGTATTTT CASSPGAGATDTQYF
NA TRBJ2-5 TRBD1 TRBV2 TGTGCCAGCGACCAGGGGGCTGGGGAAGAGACCCAGTACTTC CASDQGAGEETQYF
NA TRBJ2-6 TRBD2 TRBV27 TGTGCCAGCAGGGAAACCGGGACTAGGAGATCTGGGGCCAACGTCCTGACTTTC CASRETGTRRSGANVLTF
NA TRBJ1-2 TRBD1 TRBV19 TGTGCCAGCCTTCAGGGGGCAACCAACTATGGCTACACCTTC CASLQGATNYGYTF
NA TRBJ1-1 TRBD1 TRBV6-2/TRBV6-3 TGTGCCAGTAGGGACAGGGTAGTCGACACTGAAGCTTTCTTT CASRDRVVDTEAFF
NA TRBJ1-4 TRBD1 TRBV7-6 TGTGCCAGCAGCACGGGACAGGTCCGAGGGGAAAAACTGTTTTTT CASSTGQVRGEKLFF